Detailed here is one T cell receptor beta chain. The antigen remains unidentified. cDNA reverse transcribed from extracted RNA served as the sequencing template. TCRdb's table, derived via immunoSEQ multiplex PCR, lists solely in-frame clones and lacks some. Seen here are roughly 100,000 clones, around 60% observed once, and the top ten hold roughly 8.8%. The germline V gene has CDR1 GTSNPN and CDR2 SVGIG (reference sequence). Trimming cost V 0 bases and J 4 bases, with 15 bases left between them. The CDR3 has 15 amino acids. The record originates from a study of CD8+ T cells in alopecia areata. Study results and limitations: More clonal than normal scalp was lesional scalp, particularly alopecia totalis/universalis. Clarity of TCR sharing across patients fell short of that in mice, possibly HLA-related.

Source material: CD4+ T cells sorted from blood. The chain employs TRBV30 and TRBJ2-5; weak D call: TRBD2 (7 bases). This receptor was obtained from a human donor in good health. The CDR3, as DNA: TGTGCCTGGAGTGTACGAGGGGGGGCCGGAGAGACCCAGTACTTC. As protein: CAWSVRGGAGETQYF.